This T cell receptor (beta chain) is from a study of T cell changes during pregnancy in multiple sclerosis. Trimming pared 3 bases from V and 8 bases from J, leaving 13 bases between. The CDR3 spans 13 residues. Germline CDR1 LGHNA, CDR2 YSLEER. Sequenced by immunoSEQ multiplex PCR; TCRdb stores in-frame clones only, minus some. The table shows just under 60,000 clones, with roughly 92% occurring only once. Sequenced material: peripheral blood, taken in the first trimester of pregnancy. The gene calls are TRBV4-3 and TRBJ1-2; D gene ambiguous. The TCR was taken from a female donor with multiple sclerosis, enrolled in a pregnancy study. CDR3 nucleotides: TGCGCCAGCAGCCACCCAGAAACGGGGGGCTACACCTTC. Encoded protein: CASSHPETGGYTF.